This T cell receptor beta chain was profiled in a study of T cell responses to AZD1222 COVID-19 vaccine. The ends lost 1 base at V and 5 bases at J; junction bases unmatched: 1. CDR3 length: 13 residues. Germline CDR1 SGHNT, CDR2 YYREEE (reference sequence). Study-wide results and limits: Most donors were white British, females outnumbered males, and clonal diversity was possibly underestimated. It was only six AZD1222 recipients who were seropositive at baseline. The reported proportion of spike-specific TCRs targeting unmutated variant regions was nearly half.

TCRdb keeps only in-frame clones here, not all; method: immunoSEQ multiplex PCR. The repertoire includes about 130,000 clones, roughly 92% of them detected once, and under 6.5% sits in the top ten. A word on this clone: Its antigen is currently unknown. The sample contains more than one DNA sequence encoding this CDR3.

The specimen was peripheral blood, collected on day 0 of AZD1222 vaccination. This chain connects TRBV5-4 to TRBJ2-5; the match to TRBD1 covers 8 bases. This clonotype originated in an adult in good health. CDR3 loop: CASSLQGAETQYF. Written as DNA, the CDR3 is TGTGCCAGCAGCTTGCAGGGGGCGGAGACCCAGTACTTC.